This T cell receptor (beta chain) was identified in a study of blood T cell repertoires in COVID-19. Trimming left V 7 bases short and J 2 bases short, with 13 bases between. The CDR3 totals 14 residues. Germline V gene data show CDR1 as SGHDN and CDR2 as FVKESK. Sequencing used immunoSEQ multiplex PCR; TCRdb keeps in-frame clones, though not all of them. The repertoire consists of more than 200,000 clones, with 86% occurring once and the leading ten covering under 2.5%. The V call is TRBV14, the J call TRBJ2-3; possible D gene TRBD2, 6 bases. The sample consisted of peripheral blood. This TCR derives from a man in his thirties or forties with active or convalescent COVID-19. CDR3 coding DNA: TGTGCCAGCACCGGGACTGACAACACAGATACGCAGTATTTT. Translation: CASTGTDNTDTQYF.